The 26 T cell receptor beta chains in this list originate from one sample, sequenced in a study of OX40 agonist ivuxolimab in advanced cancers. The method was immunoSEQ multiplex PCR; TCRdb's version includes in-frame clones alone and lacks a portion of them. The data hold 90,000 or so clones, with about 90% observed a single time. The input for sequencing was CD4+ or CD8+ T cells sorted from blood, taken in a trial of the OX40 agonist ivuxolimab. These receptors were collected from an adult with an advanced solid tumor such as melanoma, head and neck, liver or kidney cancer.

This clone showed up just once. The J gene is TRBJ2-1, the V gene TRBV27; TRBD2 matches at 9 bases. CDR1 and CDR2 (germline): MNHEY, SMNVEV (reference sequence). The ends lost 8 bases at V and 8 bases at J; junction bases unmatched: 13. CDR3 length equals 15 residues. The CDR3 sequence: CASARWASGIDEQFF. As DNA, the CDR3 is TGTGCCAGCGCCCGTTGGGCTAGCGGGATCGATGAGCAGTTCTTC.

This chain connects TRBV6-5 to TRBJ1-5; no clear D gene. Germline CDR1 is MNHEY and CDR2 is SVGAGI. Trimming pared 5 bases from V and 7 bases from J, leaving 18 bases between. This CDR3 has 15 amino acids. The CDR3 reads CASSVGPITGQPQHF. The CDR3 DNA sequence: TGTGCCAGCAGTGTTGGCCCGATTACTGGGCAGCCCCAGCATTTT.

The chain recombines TRBV30 with TRBJ1-1; D might be TRBD1 (5 bases). V was clipped by 2 bases and J by 2 bases, with 15 bases between them. The CDR3 sequence is 15 residues long. Germline loops: CDR1 GTSNPN, CDR2 SVGIG (reference sequence). In DNA, the CDR3 is TGTGCCTGGAGTCAAGGGGCCTATATTAACACTGAAGCTTTCTTT. It yields the protein CAWSQGAYINTEAFF.

The gene calls are TRBV6-5 and TRBJ1-5; 7 bases match TRBD1. The J segment lost 6 bases and the V segment lost 6 bases, leaving 8 bases of the junction unmatched. Germline CDR1 reads MNHEY; CDR2 reads SVGAGI. The length of the CDR3 is 14 residues. CDR3: CASRKKTGRQPQHF. Written as DNA, the CDR3 is TGTGCCAGCAGAAAAAAGACAGGGCGTCAGCCCCAGCATTTT.

The rearrangement links TRBV27 to TRBJ2-4, with TRBD2 identical over 13 bases. CDR3 size: 19 residues. Germline-derived CDR1 and CDR2 are MNHEY and SMNVEV (reference sequence). The V segment lost 2 bases and the J segment 1 base; nucleotides outside the gene matches: 8. The CDR3: CASSLVGLAGARAKNIQYF. As DNA, the CDR3 is TGTGCCAGCAGTTTAGTAGGACTAGCGGGAGCGAGGGCCAAAAACATTCAGTACTTC.

In its sample, this clone was seen once. The chain links TRBV27 to TRBJ2-3; the match to TRBD2 covers 8 bases. The CDR3 has 15 residues. CDR1 is MNHEY, CDR2 SMNVEV, per germline (reference sequence). Germline trimming cut 5 bases from V and 0 bases from J; bases unmatched to any gene: 4. CDR3 coding DNA: TGTGCCAGCAGTCAACTAGCGGTGAGCACAGATACGCAGTATTTT. Translated: CASSQLAVSTDTQYF.

The chain employs TRBV18 and TRBJ2-7; a possible D gene is TRBD2 (5 bases). Trimming took 3 bases from V and 2 from J, leaving 11 bases between them. This CDR3 has 14 amino acids. Germline V CDR1 and CDR2: KGHSH, LQKENI. The CDR3 region has the DNA TGTGCCAGCTCACCGTTAGAGGGTACCTACGAGCAGTACTTC. Residues: CASSPLEGTYEQYF.

The chain joins TRBV5-1 to TRBJ2-2; possible D gene TRBD2, 6 bases. This CDR3 comprises 14 residues. Trimming left V 6 bases short and J 4 bases short, with 13 bases between. Germline V lookup: CDR1 SGHRS, CDR2 YFSETQ. The CDR3 DNA reads TGCGCCAGCACCTCCGGGAGTGGCACCGGGGAGCTGTTTTTT. It yields the protein CASTSGSGTGELFF.

The chain combines TRBV13 with TRBJ2-3; D unresolved. With 5 bases removed from V and 0 bases from J, the gap between germline ends came to 12 bases. The CDR3 spans 15 residues. CDR1 is PRHDT and CDR2 is FYEKMQ in the germline V gene (reference sequence). As DNA, the CDR3 is TGTGCCAGCAGCCCATCAAGCGATAGCACAGATACGCAGTATTTT. Its translation: CASSPSSDSTDTQYF.

The genes are TRBV11-2 and TRBJ2-3; no firm D call. Looked up from germline, CDR1 is SGHAT and CDR2 is FQNNGV. V lost 0 bases and J 6 bases, leaving 10 bases between the germline ends. The CDR3 is 14 amino acids. The CDR3 spells CASSLDGPLDTQYF. The CDR3 DNA follows: TGTGCCAGCAGCTTAGATGGGCCGCTGGATACGCAGTATTTT. The variable domain in full, with the rest retrieved from reference TRBV11-2 and TRBJ2-3, is EAGVAQSPRYKIIEKRQSVAFWCNPISGHATLYWYQQILGQGPKLLIQFQNNGVVDDSQLPKDRFSAERLKGVDSTLKIQPAKLEDSAVYLCASSLDGPLDTQYFGPGTRLTVL.

This chain connects TRBV14 to TRBJ2-3; possible D gene TRBD2, 5 bases. The CDR3 extends over 18 amino acids. Germline CDR1 reads SGHDN; CDR2 reads FVKESK. The V end was cut by 2 bases, the J end by 1 base, with 19 bases between. The DNA for the CDR3 is TGTGCCAGCAGCCAAAGCAGACGCCAGGCGGGTCGCACAGATACGCAGTATTTT. It encodes CASSQSRRQAGRTDTQYF.

The rearrangement links TRBV4-1 to TRBJ2-3; D call uncertain. The ends were cut back, 1 base at V and 2 bases at J, with 10 bases in the middle. CDR3 length: 15 amino acids. The germline V gene has CDR1 MGHRA and CDR2 YSYEKL. DNA of the CDR3: TGCGCCAGCAGCCAAGTGTCGGCAGCCACAGATACGCAGTATTTT. It yields the protein CASSQVSAATDTQYF.

The rearrangement uses TRBV25-1 and TRBJ1-5; D not certain. The ends were cut back, 1 base at V and 1 base at J, with 5 bases in the middle. This CDR3 has 14 amino acids. Germline V gene lookup returns CDR1 MGHDK and CDR2 SYGVNS. The CDR3 spells CASSESESNQPQHF. CDR3 nucleotides: TGTGCCAGCAGTGAATCTGAGAGCAATCAGCCCCAGCATTTT.

The V call is TRBV11-2, the J call TRBJ2-3, with D uncertain. The V gene lost 1 base and the J gene lost 8 bases, with 7 bases spanning the gap. The CDR3 sequence is 12 residues long. The V gene's germline CDR1 is SGHAT and CDR2 FQNNGV. In DNA form, the CDR3 reads TGTGCCAGCAGCTTAGCCGAAATTACGCAGTATTTT. It codes for CASSLAEITQYF.

This chain connects TRBV7-3 to TRBJ2-3; D is ambiguous. V lost 6 bases and J lost 6, with 10 bases in between. Per germline, CDR1 SGHTA and CDR2 FQGTGA. This CDR3 spans 12 amino acids. The CDR3 reads CASSPGGDTQYF. Here the CDR3 DNA reads TGTGCCAGCAGTCCAGGTGGGGATACGCAGTATTTT.

V and J are TRBV4-2 and TRBJ2-1; possible D gene TRBD2, 5 bases. This CDR3 has 13 amino acids. Germline V lookup: CDR1 LGHNA, CDR2 YNFKEQ. V lost 1 base and J lost 7, with 8 bases in between. CDR3 DNA sequence: TGTGCCAGCAGCCAAGGTAGCGAGAATGAGCAGTTCTTC. Amino acid sequence: CASSQGSENEQFF.

The table lists this clone with a count of one. V gene TRBV6-5 combines with J gene TRBJ1-1; no reliable D call. CDR3 length: 14 amino acids. Germline values: CDR1 MNHEY, CDR2 SVGAGI. Trimming took off 6 bases at V and 8 bases at J, with 19 bases between the two ends. The CDR3 DNA reads as TGTGCCAGCAGCCCTTTTCGGAGTCAGACAGAAGCTTTCTTT. Translation gives CASSPFRSQTEAFF.

This rearrangement joins TRBV13 to TRBJ1-1; D uncertain. In germline, CDR1 is PRHDT, CDR2 FYEKMQ (reference sequence). This CDR3 region has 14 residues. V was clipped by 3 bases and J by 4 bases, with 12 bases between them. DNA for the CDR3: TGTGCCAGCAGCTTCGAAGGTCTTCCCACTGAAGCTTTCTTT. Encoded protein: CASSFEGLPTEAFF.

This clone was seen a single time. In DNA form, the CDR3 reads TGTGCCAGCGCAAGCGCCTACGAGCAGTACTTC. Translating it yields CASASAYEQYF. V gene TRBV7-8 combines with J gene TRBJ2-7, with D hard to call. Germline V gene data show CDR1 as SGHVS and CDR2 as FQNEAQ. This CDR3 is built from 11 residues. V gave up 8 bases and J gave up 2 bases, with 7 bases separating them.

This chain links TRBV6-6 with TRBJ1-4; tentative D call: TRBD1 (6 bases). Looked up from germline, CDR1 is MNHNY and CDR2 is SVGAGI (reference sequence). Trimming removed 8 bases from V and 7 bases from J, with 17 bases in between. This CDR3 spans 14 amino acids. The DNA for the CDR3 is TGTGCCAGCGGGGGGCCGTTAGATGGTGAAAAACTGTTTTTT. Amino acids: CASGGPLDGEKLFF.

The chain uses TRBV28 and TRBJ2-6, with D perhaps matching TRBD1 (6 bases). CDR1 and CDR2 from the germline V gene are MDHEN and SYDVKM. The CDR3 runs to 20 residues. Trimming left V 3 bases short and J 4 bases short, with 25 bases between. The CDR3 coding sequence is TGTGCCAGCAGTTTCCCCAGTACAGGGTACCAAGGCCCCGGGGCCAACGTCCTGACTTTC. Its protein product is CASSFPSTGYQGPGANVLTF.

The table lists this clone with a count of one. Other DNA sequences in the sample encode the same CDR3. V gene TRBV6-4 combines with J gene TRBJ2-3; D remains unclear. The length of the CDR3 is 12 residues. Germline V lookup: CDR1 MRHNA, CDR2 SNTAGT. V was clipped by 0 bases and J by 6 bases, with 4 bases between them. The CDR3 sequence: CASSDSGDTQYF. The CDR3 nucleotides read TGTGCCAGCAGTGACTCGGGCGATACGCAGTATTTT.

The V gene is TRBV5-6, the J gene TRBJ1-2; 9 bases align to TRBD1. V dropped 3 bases and J dropped 8; count of bases not matched to a gene: 8. The germline V gene has CDR1 SGHDT and CDR2 YYEEEE. The CDR3 has 14 residues. In nucleotides, the CDR3 is TGTGCCAGCAGCTATGGACAGGGGCCTTTGGGCTACACCTTC. Its translation: CASSYGQGPLGYTF.

This chain connects TRBV30 to TRBJ2-3; no clear D. Per germline, CDR1 GTSNPN and CDR2 SVGIG (reference sequence). Trimming took off 2 bases at V and 2 bases at J, with 11 bases between the two ends. The CDR3 loop spans 14 amino acids. CDR3 coding DNA: TGTGCCTGGAGTAGTATGGGGAACACAGATACGCAGTATTTT. Amino acid sequence: CAWSSMGNTDTQYF.

The CDR3 loop is CASSLVGAGETQYF. CDR3 nucleotides: TGTGCCAGCAGTTTAGTCGGGGCCGGAGAGACCCAGTACTTC. The rearrangement uses TRBV28 and TRBJ2-5, with D possibly called TRBD1 or TRBD2 (5 bases each). Germline values: CDR1 MDHEN, CDR2 SYDVKM. The CDR3 has 14 amino acids. The ends were cut back, 2 bases at V and 4 bases at J, with 11 bases in the middle. Full variable domain (missing parts from reference TRBV28 and TRBJ2-5): DVKVTQSSRYLVKRTGEKVFLECVQDMDHENMFWYRQDPGLGLRLIYFSYDVKMKEKGDIPEGYSVSREKKERFSLILESASTNQTSMYLCASSLVGAGETQYFGPGTRLLVL.

This clone has a single count. The chain is built from TRBV19 and TRBJ1-5; a weak D match, TRBD1 (5 bases). CDR3 length: 14 amino acids. V dropped 10 bases and J dropped 7 bases, with 20 bases sitting between them. Germline V CDR1 and CDR2: LNHDA, SQIVND (reference sequence). The CDR3 DNA reads as TGTGCCACCCATACCAGGGCCTTTGGGCAGCCCCAGCATTTT. Translation gives CATHTRAFGQPQHF.